The 19 T cell receptor beta chains presented below share a single source sample, sequenced in a study of shared clonotypes between healthy human individuals. The data were produced by immunoSEQ multiplex PCR, yet TCRdb's version contains in-frame clones alone and is incomplete. Of about 600,000 clones listed, 95% to 98% were seen once; the top ten hold around 0.06%. The sequenced sample consisted of naive CD4+ T cells sorted from blood. Stated subset: CD45RA+ positively selected. The receptors originated from a woman in her twenties or thirties in good health.

The chain couples TRBV28 to TRBJ2-2; TRBD1 matches 7 bases. Germline V CDR1 and CDR2: MDHEN, SYDVKM. The V segment lost 8 bases and the J segment 0 bases; nucleotides outside the gene matches: 0. The CDR3 covers 13 residues. CDR3 loop: CASGTANTGELFF. In DNA form, the CDR3 reads TGTGCCAGCGGGACAGCGAACACCGGGGAGCTGTTTTTT.

V usage is TRBV4-1 and J usage is TRBJ2-3; D is ambiguous. The CDR3 is made up of 12 amino acids. Trimming left V 4 bases short and J 4 bases short, with 6 bases between. Per the germline V gene, CDR1 is MGHRA and CDR2 is YSYEKL. The CDR3 loop is CASSLPADTQYF. Here the CDR3 DNA reads TGCGCCAGCAGCCTTCCCGCAGATACGCAGTATTTT.

The V call is TRBV6-1, the J call TRBJ2-7, with D possibly being TRBD1 (5 bases). Trimming stripped 6 bases from V and 7 bases from J, with 7 bases between. There are 10 residues in the CDR3. Germline V gives CDR1 MNHNS, CDR2 SASEGT. CDR3 sequence reads: CASSRVEQYF. As DNA, the CDR3 is TGTGCCAGCAGCAGGGTAGAGCAGTACTTC.

V is TRBV11-3 and J is TRBJ2-5, with unresolved D. Trimming shortened V by 2 bases and J by 1 base, and 17 bases separated the two germline ends. The length of the CDR3 is 17 residues. Looked up from germline, CDR1 is SGHNT and CDR2 is YENEEA. The CDR3 DNA follows: TGTGCCAGCAGCTTAATATCACACTCCCGGGCCCAAGAGACCCAGTACTTC. This codes for CASSLISHSRAQETQYF.

The chain joins TRBV28 to TRBJ1-5, with 7 bases aligning to TRBD1. The V gene end was trimmed by 6 bases and the J gene end by 2 bases; junction bases not matched to a gene: 13. The CDR3 has 17 amino acids. Germline assignment: CDR1 MDHEN and CDR2 SYDVKM. This CDR3 is CASSRRVKTGGNQPQHF. The CDR3 bases are TGTGCCAGCAGCCGACGGGTTAAAACAGGGGGCAATCAGCCCCAGCATTTT.

The chain couples TRBV4-1 to TRBJ2-2; possible D gene TRBD2, 6 bases. V lost 0 bases and J 5 bases, leaving 13 bases between the germline ends. The CDR3 length is 16 residues. CDR1 is MGHRA, CDR2 YSYEKL, per germline. In DNA, the CDR3 is TGCGCCAGCAGCCAAGAAGCCCGGGGGTGGACCGGGGAGCTGTTTTTT. This translates into CASSQEARGWTGELFF.

The J gene is TRBJ1-2, the V gene TRBV6-1; possible D gene TRBD1, 5 bases. Trimming pared 6 bases from V and 3 bases from J, leaving 11 bases between. The CDR3 totals 13 residues. Germline CDR1 MNHNS, CDR2 SASEGT. The CDR3, as DNA: TGTGCCAGCAGGCCCGGGACGGACTATGGCTACACCTTC. Its translation is CASRPGTDYGYTF.

The chain combines TRBV4-1 with TRBJ2-2, with TRBD1 matching over 7 bases. CDR1 MGHRA and CDR2 YSYEKL come from the germline V gene. CDR3 size: 13 residues. Germline trimming cut 8 bases from V and 4 bases from J; bases unmatched to any gene: 4. As DNA, the CDR3 is TGCGCCAGCGGGACAGCTCCCACCGGGGAGCTGTTTTTT. Translating it yields CASGTAPTGELFF.

This chain links TRBV10-1 with TRBJ2-3; no definite D call. This CDR3 is 14 amino acids long. The ends were cut back, 2 bases at V and 3 bases at J, with 9 bases in the middle. Germline CDR1 WNHNN, CDR2 SYGVQD (reference sequence). CDR3 region: CASSEGGLTDTQYF. In DNA, the CDR3 is TGCGCCAGCAGTGAGGGCGGCTTAACAGATACGCAGTATTTT.

This chain uses TRBV19 with TRBJ1-1, with D tentatively TRBD1 (5 bases). The CDR3 has 13 residues. Trimming pared 7 bases from V and 6 bases from J, leaving 15 bases between. Per germline, CDR1 LNHDA and CDR2 SQIVND (reference sequence). The CDR3 nucleotides read TGTGCCAGTACCGATGGGGCCCGGGCTGAAGCTTTCTTT. Its protein is CASTDGARAEAFF.

The gene calls are TRBV7-2 and TRBJ2-1; 11 positions agree with TRBD2. The length of the CDR3 is 16 residues. Germline V gene lookup returns CDR1 SGHTA and CDR2 FQGNSA. With 1 base clipped from V and 7 bases from J, the junction kept 6 bases outside the gene matches. As DNA, the CDR3 is TGTGCCAGCAGCTTAGTAGCGGGAGGGCCTGGTAATGAGCAGTTCTTC. Its protein is CASSLVAGGPGNEQFF. The full variable domain, completed using reference TRBV7-2 and TRBJ2-1, is GAGVSQSPSNKVTEKGKDVELRCDPISGHTALYWYRQSLGQGLEFLIYFQGNSAPDKSGLPSDRFSAERTGGSVSTLTIQRTQQEDSAVYLCASSLVAGGPGNEQFFGPGTRLTVL.

The gene calls are TRBV10-2 and TRBJ2-7; 9 nucleotides align to TRBD2. V trimming: 0 bases; J trimming: 0 bases; junction bases outside the gene matches: 6. The germline gives CDR1 WSHSY, CDR2 SAAADI. The CDR3 is 17 amino acids. For the CDR3, the DNA is TGCGCCAGCAGTGAGTCCCGACTAGCGGACCCCTCCTACGAGCAGTACTTC. Translating it yields CASSESRLADPSYEQYF.

The rearrangement joins TRBV10-3 to TRBJ2-4; TRBD1 is a possible D gene (6 bases). The V end lost 3 bases, the J end lost 1 base, and 10 bases lay between the germline ends. This CDR3 comprises 15 residues. Germline-derived CDR1 and CDR2 are ENHRY and SYGVKD. CDR3 coding DNA: TGTGCCATCAGTGACGCCCAGGGGGCCAAAAACATTCAGTACTTC. Protein: CAISDAQGAKNIQYF.

The chain uses TRBV9 and TRBJ2-1; 14 bases map to TRBD2. Trimming cost V 0 bases and J 8 bases; bases outside gene matches: 7. CDR1 and CDR2 from the germline V gene are SGDLS and YYNGEE. The CDR3 runs to 17 residues. CDR3 nucleotides: TGTGCCAGCAGCGTAGGACTAGCGGGAGGGCCTAGTCATGAGCAGTTCTTC. Amino acids: CASSVGLAGGPSHEQFF.

This chain connects TRBV28 to TRBJ1-2, with unresolved D. The CDR3 totals 12 residues. Germline assignment: CDR1 MDHEN and CDR2 SYDVKM. Between the trimmed V and J ends, which lost 6 bases and 4 bases, there was a span of 9 bases. As DNA, the CDR3 is TGTGCCAGCAGGTTAGACGGCTATGGCTACACCTTC. This gives the protein CASRLDGYGYTF.

This chain joins TRBV25-1 and TRBJ1-2, with D hard to call. Germline CDR1 reads MGHDK; CDR2 reads SYGVNS. Trimming left V 1 base short and J 5 bases short, with 11 bases between. The CDR3 covers 14 residues. CDR3 sequence reads: CASSESPVWYGYTF. DNA of the CDR3: TGTGCCAGCAGTGAATCTCCGGTTTGGTATGGCTACACCTTC.

Here the CDR3 DNA reads TGTGCCAGCAGTAGGACTTCTTACGAGCAGTACTTC. Its translation is CASSRTSYEQYF. This chain joins TRBV28 and TRBJ2-7; TRBD2 might be the D (5 bases). The CDR3 runs to 12 residues. V was trimmed by 5 bases and J by 4 bases, leaving 9 bases between them. Germline lookup yields CDR1 MDHEN and CDR2 SYDVKM.

The chain recombines TRBV4-2 with TRBJ1-3; the D is unclear. Trimming stripped 3 bases from V and 4 bases from J, with 19 bases between. Per the germline V gene, CDR1 is LGHNA and CDR2 is YNFKEQ. The CDR3 consists of 17 residues. The CDR3 region has the DNA TGTGCCAGCAGCCACACCCCGCTACCTGATCCCGGAAACACCATATATTTT. This codes for CASSHTPLPDPGNTIYF.

The chain couples TRBV19 to TRBJ2-1; 8 bases agree with TRBD2. The CDR3 loop spans 18 amino acids. The germline V gene encodes CDR1 LNHDA and CDR2 SQIVND (reference sequence). Trimming at V came to 3 bases and at J to 9 bases, leaving 19 bases not matched to a gene. CDR3 residues: CASSIALAGSRFGLEQFF. CDR3 nucleotides: TGTGCCAGTAGTATCGCTCTAGCGGGTAGTCGGTTCGGTCTTGAGCAGTTCTTC.